These 20 T cell receptor beta chains originate from one sample sequenced in a study of blood T cell repertoires in COVID-19. TCRdb keeps only in-frame clones here, not all; method: immunoSEQ multiplex PCR. The data show about 340,000 clones, approximately 87% seen once. The sequenced material came from peripheral blood. The receptors were gathered from a woman between 50 and 59 years old with COVID-19, enrolled during active disease.

CDR3 DNA: TGCGCCAGCGGGGGGAGCACAGATACGCAGTATTTT. Translating it yields CASGGSTDTQYF. V and J are TRBV10-2 and TRBJ2-3; D may be TRBD2 (6 bases). Trimming left V 8 bases short and J 0 bases short, with 6 bases between. The CDR3 spans 12 residues. Germline assignment: CDR1 WSHSY and CDR2 SAAADI.

The gene calls are TRBV4-3 and TRBJ1-2; 9 bases agree with TRBD1. Losses at the gene ends were 3 bases for V and 2 bases for J; bases not matched to a gene: 10. Germline V gives CDR1 LGHNA, CDR2 YSLEER. CDR3 length: 17 amino acids. The DNA of the CDR3 is TGCGCCAGCAGCCAGGGACAGGGAGGCCCGACAAACTATGGCTACACCTTC. The encoded protein is CASSQGQGGPTNYGYTF.

This chain uses TRBV28 with TRBJ1-6; TRBD1 aligns across 7 bases. The CDR3 loop spans 15 amino acids. The germline V gene encodes CDR1 MDHEN and CDR2 SYDVKM. After removal of 3 bases from V and 6 bases from J, the junction contained 5 bases not matched to a gene. The CDR3 reads CASSLADRVNSPLHF. Written as DNA, the CDR3 is TGTGCCAGCAGTTTGGCCGACAGGGTTAATTCACCCCTCCACTTT. Drawing the rest from reference TRBV28 and TRBJ1-6, the complete variable domain is DVKVTQSSRYLVKRTGEKVFLECVQDMDHENMFWYRQDPGLGLRLIYFSYDVKMKEKGDIPEGYSVSREKKERFSLILESASTNQTSMYLCASSLADRVNSPLHFGNGTRLTVT.

V usage is TRBV7-4 and J usage is TRBJ1-5; the D is unclear. Germline-derived CDR1 and CDR2 are SGHVT and SQSDAQ. The CDR3 extends over 14 amino acids. V was shortened by 11 bases and J by 8 bases, with 22 bases between the two germline ends. The chain's CDR3 is CAPGFKDLGEPQHF. The CDR3 coding sequence is TGTGCCCCCGGCTTTAAGGACTTGGGTGAGCCCCAGCATTTT.

This chain links TRBV6-4 with TRBJ2-2, with TRBD2 matching over 8 bases. Trimming at V came to 4 bases and at J to 3 bases, leaving 7 bases not matched to a gene. Germline V gives CDR1 MRHNA, CDR2 SNTAGT. The CDR3 is made up of 16 amino acids. CDR3 DNA: TGTGCCAGCAGTGTTGAAGCGGGAGTTTACACCGGGGAGCTGTTTTTT. Residues: CASSVEAGVYTGELFF.

CDR3 residues: CASSLEASGTYNEQFF. Here the CDR3 DNA reads TGCGCCAGCAGCTTGGAGGCTAGCGGAACCTACAATGAGCAGTTCTTC. The V gene is TRBV5-1, the J gene TRBJ2-1; TRBD2 aligns across 7 bases. J was trimmed by 2 bases and V by 0 bases; bases with no gene match: 5. The CDR3 consists of 16 residues. CDR1 and CDR2 from the germline V gene are SGHRS and YFSETQ.

This chain links TRBV2 with TRBJ2-7; weak D call: TRBD2 (7 bases). The germline V and J ends were trimmed by 7 bases and 2 bases, with 12 bases remaining between them. Per the germline V gene, CDR1 is SNHLY and CDR2 is FYNNEI. CDR3 length: 13 residues. The CDR3 here is CASTGGRTYEQYF. The DNA of the CDR3 is TGTGCCAGCACGGGGGGCAGAACCTACGAGCAGTACTTC.

The rearrangement links TRBV5-6 to TRBJ2-1, with D tentatively TRBD1 (5 bases). Germline V lookup: CDR1 SGHDT, CDR2 YYEEEE. CDR3 length equals 16 residues. V was shortened by 4 bases and J by 6 bases, with 20 bases between the two germline ends. As DNA, the CDR3 is TGTGCCAGCAGCCCTGGGGCGAGGCCGTTAGGCAATGAGCAGTTCTTC. Residues: CASSPGARPLGNEQFF.

V usage is TRBV4-2 and J usage is TRBJ2-1; D may be TRBD2 (6 bases). Germline loops: CDR1 LGHNA, CDR2 YNFKEQ. The CDR3 extends over 14 amino acids. Trimming pared 4 bases from V and 3 bases from J, leaving 10 bases between. This CDR3 is CASSLRRDYNEQFF. The CDR3 region has the DNA TGTGCCAGCAGCCTGCGGCGGGACTACAATGAGCAGTTCTTC.

The V gene is TRBV27, the J gene TRBJ1-1; 8 positions match TRBD1. V gave up 7 bases and J gave up 3 bases; unmatched junction bases: 7. This CDR3 has 14 residues. From germline, CDR1 is MNHEY and CDR2 SMNVEV (reference sequence). The CDR3 DNA reads TGTGCCAGCAAAAGGACAGGGCTATACACTGAAGCTTTCTTT. Amino acids: CASKRTGLYTEAFF.

The chain is built from TRBV30 and TRBJ1-6, with 7 bases lining up with TRBD1. The V and J ends lost 3 bases and 1 base, in that order; junction bases with no gene match: 9. CDR3 length: 17 amino acids. Germline loops: CDR1 GTSNPN, CDR2 SVGIG (reference sequence). The CDR3 DNA sequence: TGTGCCTGGAGAGACCTGGCAGGGGGTTCCTATAATTCACCCCTCCACTTT. It translates to CAWRDLAGGSYNSPLHF.

In this sample, this clone turned up once. The chain carries TRBV7-9 and TRBJ2-7; 7 nucleotides agree with TRBD2. Germline V gives CDR1 SEHNR, CDR2 FQNEAQ (reference sequence). V gave up 0 bases and J gave up 6 bases; unmatched junction bases: 14. The CDR3 spans 17 residues. The chain's CDR3 is CASSLALQRISGGEQYF. In DNA form, the CDR3 reads TGTGCCAGCAGCTTAGCTTTGCAACGAATCTCGGGGGGCGAGCAGTACTTC.

The rearrangement links TRBV7-2 to TRBJ2-5; 7 positions agree with TRBD1. Germline V gene lookup returns CDR1 SGHTA and CDR2 FQGNSA. Trimming at V came to 3 bases and at J to 5 bases, leaving 6 bases not matched to a gene. CDR3 size: 14 residues. The CDR3 region is CASSLTGLGETQYF. For the CDR3, the DNA is TGTGCCAGCAGCTTGACAGGGTTGGGGGAGACCCAGTACTTC.

V usage is TRBV18 and J usage is TRBJ2-7, with 11 bases that match TRBD1. The germline V gene has CDR1 KGHSH and CDR2 LQKENI. There are 15 residues in the CDR3. The J segment lost 4 bases and the V segment lost 3 bases, leaving 5 bases of the junction unmatched. CDR3 nucleotides: TGTGCCAGCTCACCGCAGGGACAGGGGGGGTACGAGCAGTACTTC. Its translation is CASSPQGQGGYEQYF.

The chain combines TRBV11-2 with TRBJ2-7; 10 bases fit TRBD2. The junction had 5 bases not matched to a gene; V was cut back by 3 bases and J by 3 bases. This CDR3 contains 15 residues. The germline V gene encodes CDR1 SGHAT and CDR2 FQNNGV. CDR3 nucleotides: TGTGCCAGCAGCTTCTCTAGCGGGAGAGGCTACGAGCAGTACTTC. It yields the protein CASSFSSGRGYEQYF.

V usage is TRBV27 and J usage is TRBJ1-6; 10 positions agree with TRBD1. Germline CDR1 MNHEY, CDR2 SMNVEV (reference sequence). V lost 9 bases to trimming and J lost 6 bases; unmatched junction nucleotides: 14. The CDR3 is made up of 17 amino acids. DNA of the CDR3: TGTGCCAGTAAAATAATACCGGGACAGGGGCCTAATTCACCCCTCCACTTT. This sequence encodes CASKIIPGQGPNSPLHF.

This clone has more than one count but fewer than ten. CDR3 nucleotides: TGTGCCAGTGGAAGCACAGGGGGGCTTGGGGCCAAAAACATTCAGTACTTC. This translates into CASGSTGGLGAKNIQYF. The chain joins TRBV19 to TRBJ2-4; 8 bases are a match to TRBD1. The CDR3 is made up of 17 amino acids. From germline, CDR1 is LNHDA and CDR2 SQIVND (reference sequence). V dropped 8 bases and J dropped 1; count of bases not matched to a gene: 13.

The V and J genes are TRBV6-5 and TRBJ1-1, with a weak D call TRBD1 (5 bases). Trimming left V 7 bases short and J 3 bases short, with 18 bases between. The CDR3 runs 15 residues. The germline V gene encodes CDR1 MNHEY and CDR2 SVGAGI. The CDR3 loop is CASTRRGGPYTEAFF. The CDR3 DNA reads as TGTGCCAGCACCAGGAGGGGAGGGCCCTACACTGAAGCTTTCTTT.

V gene TRBV27 combines with J gene TRBJ1-1, with D unclear. Between the trimmed V and J ends, which lost 7 bases and 6 bases, there was a span of 15 bases. The CDR3 loop spans 13 amino acids. Germline assignment: CDR1 MNHEY and CDR2 SMNVEV (reference sequence). The DNA of the CDR3 is TGTGCCAGCAAAACGGTGAGTTTGGCTGAAGCTTTCTTT. Translated: CASKTVSLAEAFF.

This clone was observed a handful of times. The CDR3 reads CASSPGPLNTEAFF. Here the CDR3 DNA reads TGTGCCAGCAGCCCCGGTCCATTGAACACTGAAGCTTTCTTT. This rearrangement joins TRBV6-5 to TRBJ1-1; D ambiguous. Trimming removed 6 bases from V and 0 bases from J, with 11 bases in between. The CDR3 covers 14 residues. Germline V gene data show CDR1 as MNHEY and CDR2 as SVGAGI.